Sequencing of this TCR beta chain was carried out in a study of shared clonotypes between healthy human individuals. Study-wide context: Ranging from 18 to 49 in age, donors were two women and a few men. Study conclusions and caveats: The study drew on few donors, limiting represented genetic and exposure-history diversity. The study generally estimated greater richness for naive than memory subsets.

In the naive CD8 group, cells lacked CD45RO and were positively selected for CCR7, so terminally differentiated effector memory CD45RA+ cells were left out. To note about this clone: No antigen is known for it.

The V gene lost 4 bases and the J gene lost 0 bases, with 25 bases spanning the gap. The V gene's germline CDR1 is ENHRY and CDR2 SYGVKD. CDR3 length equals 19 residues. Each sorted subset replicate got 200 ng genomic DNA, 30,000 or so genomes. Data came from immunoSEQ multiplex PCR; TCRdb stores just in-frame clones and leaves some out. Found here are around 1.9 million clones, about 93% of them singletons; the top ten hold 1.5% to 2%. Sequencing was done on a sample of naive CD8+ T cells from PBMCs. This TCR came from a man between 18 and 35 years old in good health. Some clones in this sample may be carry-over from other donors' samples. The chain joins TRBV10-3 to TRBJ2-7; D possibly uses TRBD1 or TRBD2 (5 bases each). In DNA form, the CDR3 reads TGTGCCATCAGTGTTAGCCACTCTACCGGGACGCAAATCTCCTACGAGCAGTACTTC. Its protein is CAISVSHSTGTQISYEQYF.